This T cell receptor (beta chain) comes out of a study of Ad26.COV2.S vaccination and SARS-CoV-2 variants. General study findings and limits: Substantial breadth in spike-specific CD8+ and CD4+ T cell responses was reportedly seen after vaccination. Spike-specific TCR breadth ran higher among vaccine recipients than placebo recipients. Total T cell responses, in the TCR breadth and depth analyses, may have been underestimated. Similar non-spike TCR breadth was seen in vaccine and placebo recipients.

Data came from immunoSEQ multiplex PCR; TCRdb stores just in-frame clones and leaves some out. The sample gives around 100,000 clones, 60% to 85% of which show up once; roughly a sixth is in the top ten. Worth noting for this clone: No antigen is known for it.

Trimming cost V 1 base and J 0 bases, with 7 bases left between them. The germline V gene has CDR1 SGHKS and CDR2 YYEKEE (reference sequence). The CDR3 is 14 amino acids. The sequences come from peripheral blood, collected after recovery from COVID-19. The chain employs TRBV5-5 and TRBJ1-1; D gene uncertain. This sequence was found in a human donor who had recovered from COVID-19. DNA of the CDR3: TGTGCCAGCAGCTTGAGGGTACTGAACACTGAAGCTTTCTTT. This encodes CASSLRVLNTEAFF.